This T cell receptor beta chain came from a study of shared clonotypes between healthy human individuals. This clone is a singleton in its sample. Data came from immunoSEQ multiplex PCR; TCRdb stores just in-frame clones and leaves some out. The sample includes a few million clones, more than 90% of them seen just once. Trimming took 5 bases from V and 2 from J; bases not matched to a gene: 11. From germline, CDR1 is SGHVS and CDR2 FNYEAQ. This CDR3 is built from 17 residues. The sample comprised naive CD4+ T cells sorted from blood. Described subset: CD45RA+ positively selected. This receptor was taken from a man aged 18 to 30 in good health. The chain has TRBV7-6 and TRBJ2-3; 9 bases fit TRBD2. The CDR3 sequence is CASSPKRLAGSTDTQYF. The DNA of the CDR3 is TGTGCCAGCAGCCCCAAGCGGCTAGCGGGGTCCACAGATACGCAGTATTTT.